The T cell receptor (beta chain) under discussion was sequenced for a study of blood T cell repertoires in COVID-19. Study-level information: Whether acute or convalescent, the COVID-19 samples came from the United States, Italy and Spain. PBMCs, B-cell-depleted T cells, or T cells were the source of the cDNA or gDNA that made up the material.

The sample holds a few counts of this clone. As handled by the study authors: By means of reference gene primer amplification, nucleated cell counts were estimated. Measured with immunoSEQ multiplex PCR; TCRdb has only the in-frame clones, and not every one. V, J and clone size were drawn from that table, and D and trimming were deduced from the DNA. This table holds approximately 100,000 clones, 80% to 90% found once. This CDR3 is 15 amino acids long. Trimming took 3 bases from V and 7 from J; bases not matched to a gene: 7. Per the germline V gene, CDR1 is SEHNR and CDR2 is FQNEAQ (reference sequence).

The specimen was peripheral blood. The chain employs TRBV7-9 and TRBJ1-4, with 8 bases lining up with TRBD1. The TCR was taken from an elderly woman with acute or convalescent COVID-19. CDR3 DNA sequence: TGTGCCAGCAGCTTGCAGGGGGCGCTTAGTGAAAAACTGTTTTTT. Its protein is CASSLQGALSEKLFF.